These 21 T cell receptor beta chains came from one sample sequenced in a study of blood T cell repertoires in COVID-19. The assay was immunoSEQ multiplex PCR, and TCRdb's table has in-frame clones only and misses some. Among around 380,000 clones listed, 81% were seen once. The material sequenced was peripheral blood. These receptors originate from a human donor with acute or convalescent COVID-19. The donor label of this sample is uncertain.

The V gene is TRBV24-1, the J gene TRBJ2-3; no reliable D call. Germline assignment: CDR1 KGHDR and CDR2 SFDVKD. V was trimmed by 3 bases and J by 5 bases, leaving 8 bases between them. CDR3 length: 13 residues. The CDR3 protein is CATSDPVGDTQYF. CDR3 nucleotides: TGTGCCACCAGTGATCCGGTTGGAGATACGCAGTATTTT.

V and J are TRBV27 and TRBJ1-6; possibly TRBD1 for D (6 bases). The CDR3 has 17 amino acids. Trimming shortened V by 5 bases and J by 1 base, and 15 bases separated the two germline ends. Germline V gene lookup returns CDR1 MNHEY and CDR2 SMNVEV (reference sequence). CDR3 in amino acids: CASSPRGGLSYNSPLHF. The CDR3 bases are TGTGCCAGCAGTCCTCGGGGGGGGCTTTCCTATAATTCACCCCTCCACTTT.

The rearrangement uses TRBV19 and TRBJ2-1, with 10 bases aligning to TRBD2. The CDR3 spans 16 residues. Germline CDR1 is LNHDA and CDR2 is SQIVND (reference sequence). Trimming cost V 7 bases and J 5 bases; bases outside gene matches: 11. CDR3 protein: CASTPSGRFSNNEQFF. CDR3 nucleotide sequence: TGTGCCAGTACCCCTAGCGGGAGATTTTCTAACAATGAGCAGTTCTTC.

The chain carries TRBV5-8 and TRBJ2-2, with no clear D. This CDR3 has 12 residues. CDR1 and CDR2 (germline): SGHTS, YDEGEE. Between the trimmed V and J ends, which lost 6 bases and 4 bases, there was a span of 7 bases. This chain's CDR3 is CASKRFTGELFF. The CDR3 DNA is TGTGCCAGCAAGCGATTCACCGGGGAGCTGTTTTTT.

The sample holds one count of this clone. The chain uses TRBV9 and TRBJ1-1; D gene ambiguous. Trimming took 2 bases from V and 1 from J, leaving 6 bases between them. The CDR3 is made up of 13 amino acids. CDR1 and CDR2 from the germline V gene are SGDLS and YYNGEE. The CDR3 nucleotides are TGTGCCAGCAGCGTCGAAGCGAACACTGAAGCTTTCTTT. Translating it yields CASSVEANTEAFF.

This chain uses TRBV19 with TRBJ1-3; D perhaps matches TRBD1 (6 bases). This CDR3 spans 14 amino acids. Germline-derived CDR1 and CDR2 are LNHDA and SQIVND (reference sequence). Trimming shortened V by 8 bases and J by 2 bases, and 13 bases separated the two germline ends. This CDR3 reads CASWNRAAGNTIYF. The CDR3 region has the DNA TGTGCCAGTTGGAACAGGGCGGCTGGAAACACCATATATTTT.

V is TRBV6-5 and J is TRBJ2-7; TRBD2 matches 9 bases. V shed 7 bases, J shed 6 bases, and the junction held 10 bases outside the gene matches. The length of the CDR3 is 14 residues. CDR1 MNHEY and CDR2 SVGAGI come from the germline V gene. The CDR3 nucleotides are TGTGCCAGCACTAGCGGGACCCTTAGGGGCGAGCAGTACTTC. Translation: CASTSGTLRGEQYF.

For the CDR3, the DNA is TGTGCCAGCAGCTCAGCCAGACAGGTAGATGGCTACACCTTC. This codes for CASSSARQVDGYTF. J is TRBJ1-2 and V is TRBV5-4, with a possible D match to TRBD1 (6 bases). In germline, CDR1 is SGHNT, CDR2 YYREEE (reference sequence). Trimming left V 3 bases short and J 6 bases short, with 15 bases between. The CDR3 spans 14 residues.

The DNA for the CDR3 is TGTGCCAGTAGCACCGGAGAAAATCATGGCTACACCTTC. Its translation: CASSTGENHGYTF. V gene TRBV19 combines with J gene TRBJ1-2; no firm D call. Trimming stripped 6 bases from V and 6 bases from J, with 14 bases between. CDR1 is LNHDA, CDR2 SQIVND, per germline (reference sequence). This CDR3 spans 13 amino acids.

The chain employs TRBV2 and TRBJ2-7; a weak D match, TRBD1 (6 bases). The CDR3 loop spans 13 amino acids. Germline CDR1 is SNHLY and CDR2 is FYNNEI. V lost 6 bases to trimming and J lost 2 bases, with 11 bases between them. This chain's CDR3 is CASSRQATYEQYF. The CDR3 coding sequence is TGTGCCAGCAGCCGACAGGCCACCTACGAGCAGTACTTC.

With respect to this clone: Other nucleotide sequences from this sample produce the same CDR3. The rearrangement uses TRBV11-2 and TRBJ1-1; D is uncertain. Deletions cut 1 base from V and 0 bases from J, with 3 bases between. The CDR3 length is 13 residues. Germline values: CDR1 SGHAT, CDR2 FQNNGV. The CDR3 is CASSLGVNTEAFF. CDR3 bases: TGTGCCAGCAGCTTAGGAGTGAACACTGAAGCTTTCTTT.

This clone was seen at least ten times. The chain has TRBV3-1 (or the pseudogene TRBV3-2) and TRBJ1-4; 7 nucleotides align to TRBD1. V shed 4 bases, J shed 11 bases, and the junction held 7 bases outside the gene matches. This CDR3 is 13 amino acids long. The germline CDR1 and CDR2 sequences are LGHDT and YNNKEL (reference sequence). Here the CDR3 DNA reads TGTGCCAGCAGCCCCCGACAGGGAAGCAAACTGTTTTTT. Its translation: CASSPRQGSKLFF.

This clone was seen only a few times. This chain connects TRBV5-6 to TRBJ1-2, with D uncertain. This CDR3 region has 13 residues. Trimming removed 5 bases from V and 3 bases from J, with 11 bases in between. Germline V gives CDR1 SGHDT, CDR2 YYEEEE. The CDR3 here is CASSYQQDYGYTF. The CDR3 DNA reads as TGTGCCAGCAGTTACCAGCAGGACTATGGCTACACCTTC.

The chain recombines TRBV10-2 with TRBJ2-3, with 7 positions matching TRBD2. The V gene end was trimmed by 10 bases and the J gene end by 2 bases; junction bases not matched to a gene: 9. This CDR3 contains 14 residues. The germline V gene has CDR1 WSHSY and CDR2 SAAADI. The CDR3, as DNA: TGCGCCACCAAGATAGCGGGTTTCACAGATACGCAGTATTTT. It translates to CATKIAGFTDTQYF.

This chain connects TRBV28 to TRBJ2-5, with 13 nucleotides matching TRBD2. Per the germline V gene, CDR1 is MDHEN and CDR2 is SYDVKM. The CDR3 is 16 residues long. V was clipped by 6 bases and J by 1 base; unmatched bases: 5. CDR3 coding DNA: TGTGCCAGCAGCTTAGGACTAGCGGGGGTCCAAGAGACCCAGTACTTC. Its translation: CASSLGLAGVQETQYF.

The chain has TRBV19 and TRBJ1-1; possibly TRBD1 for D (5 bases). The CDR3 is 15 residues long. V lost 8 bases, J lost 10 bases, and 26 bases lay in between. Germline values: CDR1 LNHDA, CDR2 SQIVND (reference sequence). The CDR3 DNA follows: TGTGCCAGTTCCACCGATGGCTACAGTACAACAGGAGCTTTCTTT. Translated: CASSTDGYSTTGAFF.

The J gene is TRBJ1-1, the V gene TRBV28, with 8 nucleotides matching TRBD1. Germline assignment: CDR1 MDHEN and CDR2 SYDVKM. The CDR3 totals 11 residues. With 8 bases clipped from V and 9 bases from J, the junction kept 5 bases outside the gene matches. CDR3 nucleotide sequence: TGTGCCAGCGGTGGGACAGGAAAAGCTTTCTTT. It is translated as CASGGTGKAFF.

The V and J genes are TRBV14 and TRBJ2-3; tentative D call: TRBD2 (6 bases). Germline V CDR1 and CDR2: SGHDN, FVKESK. Trimming removed 0 bases at V and 2 bases at J, with 9 bases between. The CDR3 is 15 amino acids. The CDR3: CASSQELRDTDTQYF. In DNA form, the CDR3 reads TGTGCCAGCAGCCAAGAATTGCGGGACACAGATACGCAGTATTTT.

This chain joins TRBV19 and TRBJ2-1; D is uncertain. V was pared by 5 bases and J by 5 bases, with 10 bases between. This CDR3 has 13 residues. CDR1 and CDR2 (germline): LNHDA, SQIVND (reference sequence). The CDR3 DNA is TGTGCCAGTAGTCGGAGTATCAACAATGAGCAGTTCTTC. Its translation is CASSRSINNEQFF.

This clone was observed a handful of times. This chain joins TRBV7-9 and TRBJ1-3, with D tentatively TRBD1 (5 bases). The CDR3 spans 13 residues. Trimming stripped 2 bases from V and 10 bases from J, with 12 bases between. The germline V gene has CDR1 SEHNR and CDR2 FQNEAQ (reference sequence). In nucleotides, the CDR3 is TGTGCCAGCAGCTTAAGACAGTTCGAGACCATATATTTT. Protein: CASSLRQFETIYF.

The chain joins TRBV30 to TRBJ2-5; TRBD2 matches 7 bases. After removal of 1 base from V and 6 bases from J, the junction contained 11 bases not matched to a gene. The CDR3 extends over 15 amino acids. Germline V gives CDR1 GTSNPN, CDR2 SVGIG (reference sequence). The CDR3 loop reads CAWSAGLLGKKTQYF. The CDR3 DNA reads TGTGCCTGGAGTGCGGGACTACTTGGCAAGAAGACCCAGTACTTC.